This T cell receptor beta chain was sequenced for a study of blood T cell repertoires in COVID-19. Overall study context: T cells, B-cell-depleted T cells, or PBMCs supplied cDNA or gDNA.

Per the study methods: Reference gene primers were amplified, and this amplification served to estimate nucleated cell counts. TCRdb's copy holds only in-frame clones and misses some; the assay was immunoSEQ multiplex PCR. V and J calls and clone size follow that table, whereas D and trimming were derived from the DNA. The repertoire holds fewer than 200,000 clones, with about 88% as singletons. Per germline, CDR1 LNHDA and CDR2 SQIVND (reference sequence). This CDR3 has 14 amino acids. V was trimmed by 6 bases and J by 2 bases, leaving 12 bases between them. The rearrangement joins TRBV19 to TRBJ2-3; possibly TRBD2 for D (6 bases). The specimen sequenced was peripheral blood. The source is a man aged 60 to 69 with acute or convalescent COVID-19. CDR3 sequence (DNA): TGTGCCAGTAGCAGGGACTCCGCCACAGATACGCAGTATTTT. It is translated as CASSRDSATDTQYF.